This T cell receptor (beta chain) is drawn from a study of T cell responses to AZD1222 COVID-19 vaccine. Profiled with immunoSEQ multiplex PCR; TCRdb holds only in-frame clones, not every one. Among 120,000 or so clones listed, 70% to 90% were seen once. V lost 4 bases and J lost 2; bases outside the gene matches: 9. The CDR3 sequence is 16 residues long. The V gene's germline CDR1 is MGHDK and CDR2 SYGVNS. This TCR was recovered from an adult who received the AZD1222 COVID-19 vaccine. Sequencing used peripheral blood, obtained 28 days after the second AZD1222 dose. The chain links TRBV25-1 to TRBJ1-1, with 8 nucleotides matching TRBD1. CDR3 sequence (DNA): TGTGCCAGCAGTGGAAACCCGGGACAGGTAAACACTGAAGCTTTCTTT. This translates into CASSGNPGQVNTEAFF.